These T cell receptor beta chains were read from a single sample in a study of siplizumab effects on memory and regulatory T cells. Produced via immunoSEQ multiplex PCR; TCRdb's table is partial and in-frame only. The profile shows under 95,000 clones, approximately 95% of them singletons. Sequenced sample: non-Treg CD4+ T cells sorted from blood. All receptors derive from a human donor in good health. CDR3s include the opening cysteine and the closing phenylalanine or tryptophan. A D gene is named only where the DNA matches it firmly.

cdr3_aa: CASRQNRGDNEQFF
cdr3_nt: TGTGCCAGTAGACAAAACCGGGGTGACAATGAGCAGTTCTTC
v_call: TRBV19
d_call: NA
j_call: TRBJ2-1

cdr3_aa: CAITDRDNSPLHF
cdr3_nt: TGTGCCATCACCGACAGGGATAATTCACCCCTCCACTTT
v_call: TRBV10-3
d_call: TRBD1
j_call: TRBJ1-6

cdr3_aa: CASSRTGGGGNQPQHF
cdr3_nt: TGCGCCAGCAGCCGTACAGGGGGGGGTGGCAATCAGCCCCAGCATTTT
v_call: TRBV4-1
d_call: TRBD1
j_call: TRBJ1-5

cdr3_aa: CADEREENTEAFF
cdr3_nt: TGTGCCGACGAGAGGGAGGAAAACACTGAAGCTTTCTTT
v_call: TRBV2
d_call: NA
j_call: TRBJ1-1

cdr3_aa: CASSPRVGFQETQYF
cdr3_nt: TGTGCCAGCAGCCCACGGGTGGGATTTCAAGAGACCCAGTACTTC
v_call: TRBV9
d_call: NA
j_call: TRBJ2-5

cdr3_aa: CASSKTGGSISEQFF
cdr3_nt: TGTGCCAGCAGCAAAACGGGGGGATCAATCAGTGAGCAGTTCTTC
v_call: TRBV21-1
d_call: NA
j_call: TRBJ2-1

cdr3_aa: CASSQDHRPNTEAFF
cdr3_nt: TGTGCCAGCAGCCAAGACCACCGGCCGAACACTGAAGCTTTCTTT
v_call: TRBV4-2
d_call: NA
j_call: TRBJ1-1

cdr3_aa: CASSQDWRVPQETQYF
cdr3_nt: TGTGCCAGCAGCCAAGATTGGCGCGTACCCCAAGAGACCCAGTACTTC
v_call: TRBV14
d_call: NA
j_call: TRBJ2-5

cdr3_aa: CASSRDSRRSEQYF
cdr3_nt: TGTGCCAGCAGCAGGGACAGCCGGAGGAGCGAGCAGTACTTC
v_call: TRBV2
d_call: TRBD1
j_call: TRBJ2-7

cdr3_aa: CASSSLAGEGETQYF
cdr3_nt: TGCGCCAGCAGCTCTCTAGCGGGAGAAGGGGAGACCCAGTACTTC
v_call: TRBV5-1
d_call: TRBD2
j_call: TRBJ2-5

cdr3_aa: CARREAGYYGYTF
cdr3_nt: TGTGCCAGGAGAGAGGCAGGGTACTATGGCTACACCTTC
v_call: TRBV21-1
d_call: NA
j_call: TRBJ1-2